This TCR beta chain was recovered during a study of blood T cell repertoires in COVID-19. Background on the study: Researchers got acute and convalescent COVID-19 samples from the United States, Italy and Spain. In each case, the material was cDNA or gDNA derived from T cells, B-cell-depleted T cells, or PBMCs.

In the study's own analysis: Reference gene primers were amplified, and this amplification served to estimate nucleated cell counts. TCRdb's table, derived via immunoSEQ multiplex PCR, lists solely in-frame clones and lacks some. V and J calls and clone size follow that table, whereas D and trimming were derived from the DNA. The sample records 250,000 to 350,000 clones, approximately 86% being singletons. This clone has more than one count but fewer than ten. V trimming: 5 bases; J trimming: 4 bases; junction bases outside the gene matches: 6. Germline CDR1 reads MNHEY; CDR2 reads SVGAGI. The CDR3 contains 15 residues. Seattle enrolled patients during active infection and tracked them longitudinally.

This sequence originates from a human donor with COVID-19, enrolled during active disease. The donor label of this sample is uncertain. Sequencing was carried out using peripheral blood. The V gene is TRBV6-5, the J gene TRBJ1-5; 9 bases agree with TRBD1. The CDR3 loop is CASSRTGAINQPQHF. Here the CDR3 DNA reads TGTGCCAGCAGTCGGACAGGGGCCATTAATCAGCCCCAGCATTTT.